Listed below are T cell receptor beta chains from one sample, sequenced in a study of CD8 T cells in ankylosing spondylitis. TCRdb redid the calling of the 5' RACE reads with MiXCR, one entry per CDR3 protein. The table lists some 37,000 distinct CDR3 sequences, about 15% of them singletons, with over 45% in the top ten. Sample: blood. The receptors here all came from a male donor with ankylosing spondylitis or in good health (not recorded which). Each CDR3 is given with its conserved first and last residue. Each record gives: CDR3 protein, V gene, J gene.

CDR3 protein: CASSQGGLHEQYF
V gene: TRBV3-1
J gene: TRBJ2-7

CDR3 protein: CASSLSGNVYNEQFF
V gene: TRBV7-2
J gene: TRBJ2-1

CDR3 protein: CASSIRDGGSGVPLHF
V gene: TRBV6-5
J gene: TRBJ1-6

CDR3 protein: CSGNRARNTEAFF
V gene: TRBV29-1
J gene: TRBJ1-1

CDR3 protein: CASSEQGGTEAFF
V gene: TRBV6-4
J gene: TRBJ1-1

CDR3 protein: CASSPSGGRAGELFF
V gene: TRBV12-3/TRBV12-4
J gene: TRBJ2-2

CDR3 protein: CSARAAREVTDTQYF
V gene: TRBV20-1
J gene: TRBJ2-3

CDR3 protein: CASSVVPTPGELFF
V gene: TRBV5-1
J gene: TRBJ2-2

CDR3 protein: CASSLVSDASTDTQYF
V gene: TRBV7-2
J gene: TRBJ2-3

CDR3 protein: CSVKDRSPINEQFF
V gene: TRBV29-1
J gene: TRBJ2-1

CDR3 protein: CASSGDRVGTEAFF
V gene: TRBV12-3/TRBV12-4
J gene: TRBJ1-1

CDR3 protein: CASSPATSNEKLFF
V gene: TRBV5-1
J gene: TRBJ1-4

CDR3 protein: CASSLVGGRTYEQYF
V gene: TRBV5-5
J gene: TRBJ2-7

CDR3 protein: CASTPRGTSRPTDTQYF
V gene: TRBV6-6
J gene: TRBJ2-3

CDR3 protein: CASGSGVNTGELFF
V gene: TRBV12-5
J gene: TRBJ2-2

CDR3 protein: CASGEAGNIQYF
V gene: TRBV10-3
J gene: TRBJ2-4

CDR3 protein: CASSVGLAGTGELFF
V gene: TRBV5-1
J gene: TRBJ2-2

CDR3 protein: CASSLTVNNEKLFF
V gene: TRBV5-1
J gene: TRBJ1-4

CDR3 protein: CASVGDNEQFF
V gene: TRBV28
J gene: TRBJ2-1

CDR3 protein: CASRRGHTGTQYF
V gene: TRBV6-2/TRBV6-3
J gene: TRBJ2-5

CDR3 protein: CASSLPGGTGELFF
V gene: TRBV7-9
J gene: TRBJ2-2

CDR3 protein: CASRGDRSSYEQYF
V gene: TRBV28
J gene: TRBJ2-7

CDR3 protein: CASSYGTGGHEQYF
V gene: TRBV5-1
J gene: TRBJ2-7

CDR3 protein: CASSIGAGPQLAKNIQYF
V gene: TRBV21-1
J gene: TRBJ2-4

CDR3 protein: CASSYSAGGYEKLFF
V gene: TRBV6-5
J gene: TRBJ1-4

CDR3 protein: CASSAAYEQYF
V gene: TRBV5-1
J gene: TRBJ2-7

CDR3 protein: CASRQGANQEQFF
V gene: TRBV6-2/TRBV6-3
J gene: TRBJ2-1

CDR3 protein: CSVEKSAPYEQYF
V gene: TRBV29-1
J gene: TRBJ2-7

CDR3 protein: CASSFSQLTQHF
V gene: TRBV28
J gene: TRBJ1-5

CDR3 protein: CAISKGGKNTGELFF
V gene: TRBV7-6
J gene: TRBJ2-2

CDR3 protein: CASSQLMDTEAFF
V gene: TRBV5-1
J gene: TRBJ1-1

CDR3 protein: CASSRRSGANVLTF
V gene: TRBV19
J gene: TRBJ2-6

CDR3 protein: CASSPTQWRGNNEQFF
V gene: TRBV7-2
J gene: TRBJ2-1

CDR3 protein: CASSLDSANTGELFF
V gene: TRBV5-1
J gene: TRBJ2-2

CDR3 protein: CASSGGTSAEQYF
V gene: TRBV5-6
J gene: TRBJ2-7

CDR3 protein: CASSQGIRDYEQYF
V gene: TRBV4-3
J gene: TRBJ2-7

CDR3 protein: CASSPSGHLPYEQYF
V gene: TRBV5-1
J gene: TRBJ2-7

CDR3 protein: CASSFLDQLYF
V gene: TRBV28
J gene: TRBJ2-7

CDR3 protein: CASSDTGGRNTGELFF
V gene: TRBV6-5
J gene: TRBJ2-2

CDR3 protein: CASSYRASYEQCF
V gene: TRBV28
J gene: TRBJ2-7

CDR3 protein: CASDRAGELFF
V gene: TRBV28
J gene: TRBJ2-2

CDR3 protein: CASIGQRIGTDTQYF
V gene: TRBV12-3/TRBV12-4
J gene: TRBJ2-3

CDR3 protein: CASSRGQGGLRELFF
V gene: TRBV7-2
J gene: TRBJ2-2

CDR3 protein: CASSPGLAGDTQYF
V gene: TRBV3-1
J gene: TRBJ2-3

CDR3 protein: CATSVRDSPNTGELFF
V gene: TRBV24-1
J gene: TRBJ2-2

CDR3 protein: CASSDPRQPQHF
V gene: TRBV6-2/TRBV6-3
J gene: TRBJ1-5

CDR3 protein: CAWAEVDLQFF
V gene: TRBV30
J gene: TRBJ2-1

CDR3 protein: CASHSGQGDSYNEQFF
V gene: TRBV28
J gene: TRBJ2-1

CDR3 protein: CSVEDPGAGELFF
V gene: TRBV29-1
J gene: TRBJ2-2

CDR3 protein: CASSLRTGGLTRETQYF
V gene: TRBV28
J gene: TRBJ2-5

CDR3 protein: CSARSGTRTDTQYF
V gene: TRBV20-1
J gene: TRBJ2-3